One and the same sample provided the 3 T cell receptor beta chains below, sequenced in a study of shared clonotypes between healthy human individuals. The data were produced by immunoSEQ multiplex PCR, yet TCRdb's version contains in-frame clones alone and is incomplete. The data contain some 530,000 clones, around 85% of them seen just once; the ten biggest clones take up about 12%. Specimen: PBMCs. The receptors derive from a woman aged 40 to 50 in good health. Some clones in this sample may be carry-over from other donors' samples.

The chain employs TRBV21-1 and TRBJ1-2; the table's D gene call, TRBD1, was not cross checked with the DNA. TRBV21-1 is a pseudogene segment. This CDR3 is 20 amino acids long. CDR3 residues: CASSKRLLAGTGGTNYGYTF. CDR3 coding DNA: TGTGCCAGCAGCAAAAGGCTCCTAGCCGGGACAGGGGGCACTAACTATGGCTACACCTTC.

This chain links TRBV5-1 with TRBJ1-2; no definite D call. Germline V gene lookup returns CDR1 SGHRS and CDR2 YFSETQ. CDR3 size: 15 residues. V lost 3 bases and J lost 0, with 12 bases in between. The CDR3 DNA sequence: TGCGCCAGCAGCTCGGGTGGTTCGGCTAACTATGGCTACACCTTC. This encodes CASSSGGSANYGYTF.

The CDR3 DNA is TGTGCCAGCCGCTTCTCCAGGGGCTATACGGGCGAGCAGTACTTC. Protein: CASRFSRGYTGEQYF. The chain has TRBV28 and TRBJ2-7; possible D gene TRBD1, 6 bases. Trimming left V 8 bases short and J 6 bases short, with 23 bases between. The CDR3 has 15 amino acids. Germline V gene sequence: CDR1 MDHEN, CDR2 SYDVKM.